These 29 T cell receptor beta chains originate from one sample sequenced in a study of response to subunit inactivated influenza vaccine. TCRdb analysed the RT-PCR reads with MiXCR anew, one entry per CDR3 protein. There are under 200,000 distinct CDR3 sequences in the sample; 12% occur only once, and about 29% lies in the top ten. The data also belong to a second study, concerning T cells expressing NK-cell markers. Per that study: UMIs accompanied the 5'RACE template switching by which TCR beta cDNA was made.

The sample was CD8+ T cells sorted from PBMCs, taken roughly 12 days after vaccination. These receptors were taken from a man aged 50 to 60 who received an inactivated influenza vaccine.

The CDR3 DNA sequence: TGTGCCAGCAGCTTAGCTGGGACTAGCGGAGAGACCCAGTACTTC. This codes for CASSLAGTSGETQYF. This chain connects TRBV7-8 to TRBJ2-5, with 11 positions matching TRBD2. The CDR3 extends over 15 amino acids. Germline V gene data show CDR1 as SGHVS and CDR2 as FQNEAQ. The V segment lost 0 bases and the J segment 4 bases; nucleotides outside the gene matches: 1.

The chain recombines TRBV5-1 with TRBJ2-7; tentative D call: TRBD2 (6 bases). The CDR3 sequence is 15 residues long. Germline V lookup: CDR1 SGHRS, CDR2 YFSETQ. Trimming took off 2 bases at V and 1 base at J, with 13 bases between the two ends. Here the CDR3 reads CASSFSPGASYEQYF. As DNA, the CDR3 is TGCGCCAGCAGCTTTAGTCCGGGAGCTTCCTACGAGCAGTACTTC.

This clonotype has a handful of counts. V is TRBV29-1 and J is TRBJ2-7; D gene unclear. Germline loops: CDR1 SQVTM, CDR2 ANQGSEA. The V and J ends lost 6 bases and 7 bases respectively, with 10 bases between them. The CDR3 length is 10 residues. CDR3 protein: CSVKGREQYF. The CDR3 coding sequence is TGCAGCGTCAAAGGCAGGGAGCAGTACTTC.

Remarks on this clonotype: Possible read error: a much larger clone is one base away. The J gene is TRBJ2-5, the V gene TRBV6-6; D ambiguous. The germline gives CDR1 MNHNY, CDR2 SVGAGI (reference sequence). The length of the CDR3 is 12 residues. Trimming stripped 0 bases from V and 5 bases from J, with 4 bases between. The CDR3 DNA sequence: TGTGCCAGCAGTTACTCGAGTGAGACCCAGTACTTC. As protein: CASSYSSETQYF.

This clonotype was seen just once. The chain carries TRBV30 and TRBJ1-1; D possibly corresponds to TRBD1 (6 bases). Germline loops: CDR1 GTSNPN, CDR2 SVGIG (reference sequence). The CDR3 sequence is 16 residues long. The ends were cut back, 5 bases at V and 1 base at J, with 20 bases in the middle. CDR3 sequence reads: CAWGGGQPWGNTEAFF. DNA for the CDR3: TGTGCCTGGGGTGGAGGACAGCCATGGGGGAACACTGAAGCTTTCTTT.

The chain carries TRBV28 and TRBJ1-5, with TRBD1 identical over 9 bases. V was clipped by 6 bases and J by 6 bases; unmatched bases: 6. CDR1 is MDHEN, CDR2 SYDVKM, per germline. The CDR3 contains 14 residues. CDR3 residues: CASSRDRELQPQHF. The CDR3 nucleotides are TGTGCCAGCAGCAGGGACAGGGAACTTCAGCCCCAGCATTTT.

In DNA, the CDR3 is TGTGCCAGCAGCCAAGGATACAAGGGGTTCGCCTACGAGCAGTACTTC. Translated, it gives CASSQGYKGFAYEQYF. V is TRBV14 and J is TRBJ2-7; tentative D call: TRBD1 (5 bases). Germline V gene lookup returns CDR1 SGHDN and CDR2 FVKESK. Trimming pared 1 base from V and 2 bases from J, leaving 15 bases between. This CDR3 spans 16 amino acids.

This clonotype was observed a handful of times. The chain is built from TRBV6-2 or TRBV6-3 and TRBJ2-7; D is ambiguous. Looked up from germline, CDR1 is MNHEY and CDR2 is SVGEGT. Trimming shortened V by 3 bases and J by 6 bases, and 15 bases separated the two germline ends. This CDR3 is 14 amino acids long. The CDR3 DNA follows: TGTGCCAGCAGTTATGGGGTGGCGGCCAGCGAGCAGTACTTC. Protein: CASSYGVAASEQYF.

The rearrangement uses TRBV11-2 and TRBJ2-2, with 7 bases that match TRBD2. The CDR3 consists of 19 residues. Losses at the gene ends were 5 bases for V and 7 bases for J; bases not matched to a gene: 22. Germline CDR1 and CDR2: SGHAT and FQNNGV. For the CDR3, the DNA is TGTGCCAGCAGCCAACAAGGTCACCGAAGGGGAGGGAGTAGCGGGGAGCTGTTTTTT. As protein: CASSQQGHRRGGSSGELFF.

V and J are TRBV4-1 and TRBJ1-4, with 10 bases fitting TRBD1. The CDR3 contains 22 residues. Germline-derived CDR1 and CDR2 are MGHRA and YSYEKL. After removal of 8 bases from V and 0 bases from J, the junction contained 24 bases not matched to a gene. CDR3 amino acids: CASGSSWRTGGPARATNEKLFF. The DNA of the CDR3 is TGCGCCAGCGGCTCTTCATGGCGGACAGGGGGGCCGGCTAGGGCAACTAATGAAAAACTGTTTTTT.

Notes on this clonotype: Possible read error: a much larger clone is one base away. The V gene is TRBV29-1, the J gene TRBJ2-7; no reliable D call. Between the trimmed V and J ends, which lost 5 bases and 2 bases, there was a span of 22 bases. CDR1 and CDR2 from the germline V gene are SQVTM and ANQGSEA. The CDR3 totals 16 residues. CDR3 DNA: TGCAGCGTTTATGGGGTCTCCCAAATTTTACCCTACGAGCAGTACTTC. This translates into CSVYGVSQILPYEQYF.

The rearrangement uses TRBV5-1 and TRBJ2-3; 8 bases are shared with TRBD2. The CDR3 is 15 residues long. Unmatched junction bases numbered 2, after V lost 2 bases and J lost 0 bases. The germline CDR1 and CDR2 sequences are SGHRS and YFSETQ. The CDR3 spells CASSFSGVSTDTQYF. In nucleotides, the CDR3 is TGCGCCAGCAGCTTTAGCGGGGTCAGCACAGATACGCAGTATTTT.

This clonotype was counted ten times or more. The chain couples TRBV29-1 to TRBJ2-5, with D uncertain. The CDR3 totals 13 residues. Germline CDR1 is SQVTM and CDR2 is ANQGSEA. Trimming pared 2 bases from V and 1 base from J, leaving 8 bases between. CDR3 protein: CSVEPRLQETQYF. The CDR3 nucleotides read TGCAGCGTTGAACCCCGACTCCAAGAGACCCAGTACTTC. Variable domain in full (rest from reference TRBV29-1 and TRBJ2-5): SAVISQKPSRDICQRGTSLTIQCQVDSQVTMMFWYRQQPGQSLTLIATANQGSEATYESGFVIDKFPISRPNLTFSTLTVSNMSPEDSSIYLCSVEPRLQETQYFGPGTRLLVL.

This clonotype was counted only a few times. V and J are TRBV9 and TRBJ2-1; 14 positions match TRBD2. This CDR3 spans 16 amino acids. Germline V gives CDR1 SGDLS, CDR2 YYNGEE. The V and J ends lost 2 bases and 8 bases, in that order; junction bases with no gene match: 6. The DNA of the CDR3 is TGTGCCAGCAGCGTGGGACTAGCGGGGGACGTCGATGAGCAGTTCTTC. Protein sequence: CASSVGLAGDVDEQFF.

In the case of this clonotype: A much larger clone differs by one base, so this may be a read error. The chain joins TRBV5-6 to TRBJ2-1; D gene unclear. The CDR3 covers 12 residues. V was pared by 7 bases and J by 5 bases, with 10 bases between. Germline loops: CDR1 SGHDT, CDR2 YYEEEE. The CDR3 bases are TGTGCCAGCGGCCTGGACGACAATGAGCAGTTCTTC. Translating gives CASGLDDNEQFF.

The rearrangement links TRBV6-2 or TRBV6-3 to TRBJ2-1, with 9 positions matching TRBD2. The CDR3 is 14 amino acids. Losses at the gene ends were 2 bases for V and 8 bases for J; bases not matched to a gene: 4. Germline V gene sequence: CDR1 MNHEY, CDR2 SVGEGT. The chain's CDR3 is CASSYTVAGDEQFF. In DNA, the CDR3 is TGTGCCAGCAGTTACACGGTAGCGGGGGATGAGCAGTTCTTC.

CDR3 amino acids: CASSPRDKYYEQYF. In DNA form, the CDR3 reads TGTGCCAGCAGCCCCCGGGACAAGTACTACGAGCAGTACTTC. This chain uses TRBV4-2 with TRBJ2-7; TRBD1 is a possible D gene (6 bases). Trimming took off 4 bases at V and 3 bases at J, with 13 bases between the two ends. In germline, CDR1 is LGHNA, CDR2 YNFKEQ. CDR3 length: 14 amino acids.

This clonotype came up once. This could be a read error, since a much larger clone is one nucleotide away. The chain employs TRBV29-1 and TRBJ2-5; 7 nucleotides align to TRBD1. Germline CDR1 is SQVTM and CDR2 is ANQGSEA. Germline trimming cut 0 bases from V and 2 bases from J; bases unmatched to any gene: 15. CDR3 length: 18 amino acids. The CDR3 here is CSVEDLDRTHALQETQYF. Written as DNA, the CDR3 is TGCAGCGTTGAAGATCTGGACAGGACCCATGCCCTTCAAGAGACCCAGTACTTC. The full variable domain, its missing parts supplied by reference TRBV29-1 and TRBJ2-5, is SAVISQKPSRDICQRGTSLTIQCQVDSQVTMMFWYRQQPGQSLTLIATANQGSEATYESGFVIDKFPISRPNLTFSTLTVSNMSPEDSSIYLCSVEDLDRTHALQETQYFGPGTRLLVL.

The CDR3 reads CASSPLAPPTDTQYF. CDR3 DNA: TGTGCCAGCAGTCCTCTAGCCCCCCCCACAGATACGCAGTATTTT. The chain uses TRBV12-3 or TRBV12-4 and TRBJ2-3, with a weak D call TRBD2 (5 bases). Between the trimmed V and J ends, which lost 5 bases and 2 bases, there was a span of 14 bases. The CDR3 loop spans 15 amino acids.

This clonotype was detected only a few times. The V and J genes are TRBV6-2 or TRBV6-3 and TRBJ2-7; TRBD2 might be the D (6 bases). Germline CDR1 reads MNHEY; CDR2 reads SVGEGT. This CDR3 has 12 residues. V was shortened by 8 bases and J by 1 base, with 9 bases between the two germline ends. CDR3 loop: CASGEVSYEQYF. CDR3 nucleotide sequence: TGTGCCAGCGGGGAGGTATCCTACGAGCAGTACTTC.

The chain couples TRBV25-1 to TRBJ2-5; D tentatively fits TRBD1 or TRBD2 (5 bases each). Looked up from germline, CDR1 is MGHDK and CDR2 is SYGVNS. The germline V and J ends were trimmed by 0 bases and 3 bases, with 17 bases remaining between them. The CDR3 is 17 residues long. For the CDR3, the DNA is TGTGCCAGCAGTGAATACGGTTTAGGGGACCTAAAAGAGACCCAGTACTTC. It specifies CASSEYGLGDLKETQYF. Variable domain in full (rest from reference TRBV25-1 and TRBJ2-5): EADIYQTPRYLVIGTGKKITLECSQTMGHDKMYWYQQDPGMELHLIHYSYGVNSTEKGDLSSESTVSRIRTEHFPLTLESARPSHTSQYLCASSEYGLGDLKETQYFGPGTRLLVL.

This clonotype has ten or more counts. V and J are TRBV7-8 and TRBJ2-7, with TRBD1 matching over 8 bases. Germline CDR1 reads SGHVS; CDR2 reads FQNEAQ. J gave up 6 bases and V 5 bases, and 18 bases lay outside the gene matches. The CDR3 totals 17 residues. CDR3 amino acids: CASSPRGFRGQGSEQYF. Here the CDR3 DNA reads TGTGCCAGCAGCCCAAGAGGGTTTCGAGGACAGGGATCCGAGCAGTACTTC.

V and J are TRBV7-9 and TRBJ2-7, with D hard to call. The CDR3 runs to 12 residues. Germline-derived CDR1 and CDR2 are SEHNR and FQNEAQ (reference sequence). V gave up 8 bases and J gave up 0 bases, with 8 bases separating them. The CDR3 nucleotides read TGTGCCAGCCTGGGAAGCTCCTACGAGCAGTACTTC. Protein product: CASLGSSYEQYF.

This clonotype was counted once. The chain links TRBV12-3 or TRBV12-4 to TRBJ1-2, with no clear D. This CDR3 has 14 residues. V was cut by 6 bases and J by 3 bases, with 14 bases left in between. The CDR3 DNA follows: TGTGCCAGCAGCTCTTCCAACGGGCACTATGGCTACACCTTC. It is translated as CASSSSNGHYGYTF.

V and J are TRBV4-3 and TRBJ1-2; 8 bases line up with TRBD1. Germline loops: CDR1 LGHNA, CDR2 YSLEER. J was trimmed by 0 bases and V by 5 bases; bases with no gene match: 8. CDR3 length: 16 residues. The CDR3 bases are TGCGCCAGCAGCGCAGGGGGCAGTATCCCTAACTATGGCTACACCTTC. Translating it yields CASSAGGSIPNYGYTF.

The sample holds a few counts of this clonotype. V usage is TRBV19 and J usage is TRBJ2-7, with D maybe TRBD1 (6 bases). Germline lookup yields CDR1 LNHDA and CDR2 SQIVND (reference sequence). CDR3 size: 13 residues. V was cut by 3 bases and J by 3 bases, with 9 bases left in between. The CDR3 DNA follows: TGTGCCAGTAGTATCCAAGGGGGCTACGAGCAGTACTTC. This translates into CASSIQGGYEQYF.

Only a few counts were recorded for this clonotype. The chain combines TRBV30 with TRBJ2-1, with D tentatively TRBD2 (6 bases). Per the germline V gene, CDR1 is GTSNPN and CDR2 is SVGIG (reference sequence). Deletions cut 5 bases from V and 8 bases from J, with 13 bases between. This CDR3 is built from 12 residues. The chain's CDR3 is CAWSPWGDEQFF. For the CDR3, the DNA is TGTGCCTGGTCCCCCTGGGGGGATGAGCAGTTCTTC. The entire variable domain, with the rest obtained from reference TRBV30 and TRBJ2-1, is as follows: SQTIHQWPATLVQPVGSPLSLECTVEGTSNPNLYWYRQAAGRGLQLLFYSVGIGQISSEVPQNLSASRPQDRQFILSSKKLLLSDSGFYLCAWSPWGDEQFFGPGTRLTVL.

This clonotype was seen more than once but under ten times. The CDR3 reads CSARGNWGRDYSNQPQHF. DNA of the CDR3: TGCAGTGCTAGAGGAAATTGGGGCAGGGACTATAGCAATCAGCCCCAGCATTTT. The V call is TRBV20-1, the J call TRBJ1-5; D possibly corresponds to TRBD1 (5 bases). Trimming took off 1 base at V and 0 bases at J, with 19 bases between the two ends. Germline CDR1 DFQATT, CDR2 SNEGSKA (reference sequence). The CDR3 consists of 18 residues.

This clonotype has only a few counts. J is TRBJ2-7 and V is TRBV6-2 or TRBV6-3; no reliable D call. The V gene's germline CDR1 is MNHEY and CDR2 SVGEGT. Trimming removed 6 bases at V and 0 bases at J, with 9 bases between. This CDR3 comprises 13 residues. CDR3: CASSHSTSYEQYF. The CDR3 bases are TGTGCCAGCAGCCACAGTACCTCCTACGAGCAGTACTTC.